These 18 T cell receptor beta chains were all obtained from the same sample, sequenced in a study of blood T cells in healthy people across ages. Primers used in a second PCR of roughly 6 to 11 cycles were a sample-barcoded 5' primer and a J-beta primer mix. TCRdb re-analysed the 5' RACE reads in MiXCR, keeping a single row per CDR3 protein. The data contain 1.5 million to 2 million distinct CDR3 sequences, around half of them singletons. Input material: blood. The receptors were sampled from a woman in her thirties or forties in good health.

Ten or more counts support this clonotype. The chain recombines TRBV6-2 or TRBV6-3 with TRBJ1-2; D is unclear. V lost 2 bases to trimming and J lost 5 bases, with 6 bases between them. The CDR3 is 12 amino acids. Germline V gives CDR1 MNHEY, CDR2 SVGEGT. CDR3 sequence reads: CASSYGDYGYTF. CDR3 nucleotides: TGTGCCAGCAGTTACGGAGATTATGGCTACACCTTC.

Only a few counts were recorded for this clonotype. The chain has TRBV20-1 and TRBJ2-7; D gene uncertain. CDR1 is DFQATT, CDR2 SNEGSKA, per germline (reference sequence). This CDR3 has 12 amino acids. The V gene lost 3 bases and the J gene lost 2 bases, with 8 bases spanning the gap. The CDR3 coding sequence is TGCAGTGCTAGTTACAGTGCCTACGAGCAGTACTTC. This codes for CSASYSAYEQYF.

This clonotype has a handful of counts. The V and J genes are TRBV20-1 and TRBJ2-3, with 7 bases matching TRBD1. The J segment lost 5 bases and the V segment lost 6 bases, leaving 5 bases of the junction unmatched. The CDR3 runs to 12 residues. Per the germline V gene, CDR1 is DFQATT and CDR2 is SNEGSKA (reference sequence). The CDR3 nucleotides are TGCAGTGCCCTAAGACAGGGAGATACGCAGTATTTT. Amino acid sequence: CSALRQGDTQYF.

The rearrangement joins TRBV20-1 to TRBJ2-3; D assignment may be TRBD1 or TRBD2 (5 bases each). V lost 6 bases and J lost 7, with 23 bases in between. In germline, CDR1 is DFQATT, CDR2 SNEGSKA (reference sequence). The CDR3 has 15 residues. DNA for the CDR3: TGCAGTGCGAAGGACTCCGGGACCGCTTTTTATACGCAGTATTTT. This gives the protein CSAKDSGTAFYTQYF.

This chain connects TRBV4-3 to TRBJ1-2, with 10 positions matching TRBD1. V gave up 4 bases and J gave up 7 bases; unmatched junction bases: 6. The germline V gene encodes CDR1 LGHNA and CDR2 YSLEER. The CDR3 totals 14 residues. The CDR3 region is CASSLRDRGRGYTF. The CDR3 DNA follows: TGCGCCAGCAGCCTCCGGGACAGGGGACGTGGCTACACCTTC.

CDR3 DNA sequence: TGTGCCACCAGTGATCGCCTGATGGGAAGGGACAATGAGCAGTACTTC. Translation: CATSDRLMGRDNEQYF. The chain joins TRBV24-1 to TRBJ2-5; D perhaps matches TRBD1 (6 bases). Trimming cost V 3 bases and J 11 bases, with 24 bases left between them. Per germline, CDR1 KGHDR and CDR2 SFDVKD. This CDR3 region has 16 residues.

V gene TRBV7-2 combines with J gene TRBJ2-7, with no clear D. Trimming took off 5 bases at V and 9 bases at J, with 20 bases between the two ends. Germline CDR1 and CDR2: SGHTA and FQGNSA. This CDR3 has 14 amino acids. The CDR3 DNA reads as TGTGCCAGCAGCCAAGATGATTCCGGCCTTGCGCAGTACTTC. It codes for CASSQDDSGLAQYF.

This clonotype was seen a few times. V usage is TRBV20-1 and J usage is TRBJ2-1, with 9 nucleotides matching TRBD2. V was clipped by 6 bases and J by 5 bases; unmatched bases: 11. Germline V lookup: CDR1 DFQATT, CDR2 SNEGSKA (reference sequence). This CDR3 has 15 amino acids. CDR3 in DNA: TGCAGTGCCAGCGAGCGGGGGGCCGGAGACAATGAGCAGTTCTTC. Translating it yields CSASERGAGDNEQFF.

The rearrangement uses TRBV20-1 and TRBJ2-5; no reliable D call. The CDR3 spans 12 residues. CDR1 and CDR2 from the germline V gene are DFQATT and SNEGSKA (reference sequence). Between the trimmed V and J ends, which lost 6 bases and 5 bases, there was a span of 13 bases. The CDR3 DNA follows: TGCAGTGCCCCCTCCAGGAGCGAGACCCAGTACTTC. Translation gives CSAPSRSETQYF.

This clonotype was counted only a few times. This sequence joins TRBV5-1 and TRBJ2-3; TRBD2 matches at 9 bases. This CDR3 comprises 17 residues. Germline assignment: CDR1 SGHRS and CDR2 YFSETQ. V lost 2 bases to trimming and J lost 3 bases; unmatched junction nucleotides: 10. CDR3 bases: TGCGCCAGCAGCTTAATATCTAGCGGGACGATGACAGATACGCAGTATTTT. Translated: CASSLISSGTMTDTQYF.

This clonotype came up a few times. J is TRBJ1-5 and V is TRBV25-1; 7 bases match TRBD1. V lost 4 bases and J lost 5; bases outside the gene matches: 5. This CDR3 comprises 14 residues. Germline lookup yields CDR1 MGHDK and CDR2 SYGVNS. CDR3 sequence reads: CASSVGTDYQPQHF. The CDR3 coding sequence is TGTGCCAGCAGTGTTGGGACAGACTATCAGCCCCAGCATTTT.

The rearrangement uses TRBV15 and TRBJ2-4, with D maybe TRBD2 (5 bases). CDR1 is LNHNV, CDR2 YYDKDF, per germline (reference sequence). The length of the CDR3 is 16 residues. V was pared by 5 bases and J by 2 bases, with 16 bases between. CDR3 residues: CATSGLPEGPKNIQYF. The CDR3 DNA reads as TGTGCCACCAGCGGACTCCCCGAAGGGCCCAAAAACATTCAGTACTTC.

V usage is TRBV20-1 and J usage is TRBJ2-5, with D possibly TRBD2 on 5 matching bases. Germline values: CDR1 DFQATT, CDR2 SNEGSKA (reference sequence). The CDR3 loop spans 13 amino acids. Trimming took off 1 base at V and 5 bases at J, with 11 bases between the two ends. CDR3 protein: CSARVSGWETQYF. The CDR3 DNA is TGCAGTGCTAGAGTATCGGGATGGGAGACCCAGTACTTC.

The chain links TRBV6-5 to TRBJ1-1; 10 nucleotides line up with TRBD1. V shed 6 bases and J 6 bases; nucleotides not matched to a gene: 7. The CDR3 has 14 residues. The V gene's germline CDR1 is MNHEY and CDR2 SVGAGI. The CDR3 DNA is TGTGCCAGCAGCCCTGGACAGGGGGGACCTGAAGCTTTCTTT. This gives the protein CASSPGQGGPEAFF.

This clonotype has a handful of counts. V gene TRBV5-1 combines with J gene TRBJ2-3; D is undetermined. This CDR3 region has 16 residues. V dropped 0 bases and J dropped 0 bases, with 11 bases sitting between them. Germline loops: CDR1 SGHRS, CDR2 YFSETQ. The CDR3 DNA reads as TGCGCCAGCAGCTTGGAATCCGGCTCTAGCACAGATACGCAGTATTTT. The encoded protein is CASSLESGSSTDTQYF.

This chain links TRBV7-9 with TRBJ2-1; D is possibly TRBD1 or TRBD2 (5 bases each). The V end lost 1 base, the J end lost 3 bases, and 25 bases lay between the germline ends. Germline loops: CDR1 SEHNR, CDR2 FQNEAQ (reference sequence). The CDR3 covers 20 residues. CDR3 in DNA: TGTGCCAGCAGCTTAGGGTTCGGGGCAGGCGGTACCGGGGTCTACAATGAGCAGTTCTTC. Protein sequence: CASSLGFGAGGTGVYNEQFF.

This clonotype has a count of ten or more. This chain connects TRBV4-3 to TRBJ2-3; 11 bases are shared with TRBD2. After removal of 2 bases from V and 2 bases from J, the junction contained 3 bases not matched to a gene. Germline V gene lookup returns CDR1 LGHNA and CDR2 YSLEER. The CDR3 has 16 amino acids. This CDR3 reads CASSQLAGGLTDTQYF. DNA of the CDR3: TGCGCCAGCAGCCAATTAGCGGGGGGGCTCACAGATACGCAGTATTTT.

The chain carries TRBV21-1 and TRBJ2-1; the D call in the table, TRBD1, was not verified against the DNA. TRBV21-1 is a pseudogene segment. The CDR3 is made up of 18 amino acids. The CDR3 sequence: CASSNLPGAGNYDNEQFF. In DNA, the CDR3 is TGTGCCAGCAGCAACCTCCCCGGGGCAGGGAACTACGACAATGAGCAGTTCTTC.